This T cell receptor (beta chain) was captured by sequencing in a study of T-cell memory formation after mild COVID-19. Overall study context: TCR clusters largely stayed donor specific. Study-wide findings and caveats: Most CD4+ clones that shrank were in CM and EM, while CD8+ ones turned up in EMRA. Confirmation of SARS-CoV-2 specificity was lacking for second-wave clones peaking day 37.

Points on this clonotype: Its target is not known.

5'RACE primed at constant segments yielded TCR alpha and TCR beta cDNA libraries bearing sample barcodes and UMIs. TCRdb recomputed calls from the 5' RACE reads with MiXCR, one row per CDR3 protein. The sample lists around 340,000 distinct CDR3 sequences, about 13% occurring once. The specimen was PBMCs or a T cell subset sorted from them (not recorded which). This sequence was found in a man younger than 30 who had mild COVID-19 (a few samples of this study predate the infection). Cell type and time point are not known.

The DNA for the CDR3 is TGTGCCAGCAGCCCGGGACTAGCGGGGGGGCCCGACACAGATACGCAGTATTTT. Amino acid sequence: CASSPGLAGGPDTDTQYF. The chain recombines TRBV7-9 with TRBJ2-3, with 16 positions matching TRBD2. The germline CDR1 and CDR2 sequences are SEHNR and FQNEAQ (reference sequence). The CDR3 is made up of 18 amino acids. V shed 5 bases, J shed 2 bases, and the junction held 7 bases outside the gene matches.